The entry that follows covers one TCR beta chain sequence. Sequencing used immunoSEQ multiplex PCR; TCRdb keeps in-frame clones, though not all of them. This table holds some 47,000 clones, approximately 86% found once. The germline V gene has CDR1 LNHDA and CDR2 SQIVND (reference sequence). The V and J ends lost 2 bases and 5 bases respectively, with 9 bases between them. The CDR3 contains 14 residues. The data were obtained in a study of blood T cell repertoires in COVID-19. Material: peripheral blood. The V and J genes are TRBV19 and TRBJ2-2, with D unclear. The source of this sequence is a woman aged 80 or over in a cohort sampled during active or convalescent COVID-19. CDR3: CASSIRSGTGELFF. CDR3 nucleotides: TGTGCCAGTAGTATACGGTCCGGGACCGGGGAGCTGTTTTTT. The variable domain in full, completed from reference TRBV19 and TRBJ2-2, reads DGGITQSPKYLFRKEGQNVTLSCEQNLNHDAMYWYRQDPGQGLRLIYYSQIVNDFQKGDIAEGYSVSREKKESFPLTVTSAQKNPTAFYLCASSIRSGTGELFFGEGSRLTVL.